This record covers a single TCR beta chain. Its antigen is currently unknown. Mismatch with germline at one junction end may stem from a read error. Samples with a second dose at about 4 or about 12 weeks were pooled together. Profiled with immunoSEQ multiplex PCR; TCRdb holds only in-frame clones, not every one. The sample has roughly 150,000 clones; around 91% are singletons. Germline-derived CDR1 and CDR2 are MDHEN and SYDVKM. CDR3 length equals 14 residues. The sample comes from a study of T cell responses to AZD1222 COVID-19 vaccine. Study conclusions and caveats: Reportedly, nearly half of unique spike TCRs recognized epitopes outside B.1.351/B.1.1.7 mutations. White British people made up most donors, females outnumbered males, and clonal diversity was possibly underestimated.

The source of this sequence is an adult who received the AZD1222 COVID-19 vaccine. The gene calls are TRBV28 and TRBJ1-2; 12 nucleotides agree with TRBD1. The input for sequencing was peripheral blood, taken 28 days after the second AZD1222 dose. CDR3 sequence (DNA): TGTGCCAGCAGTTTACCGGGACAGGGGGCGGTAATTGCCTTC. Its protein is CASSLPGQGAVIAF.